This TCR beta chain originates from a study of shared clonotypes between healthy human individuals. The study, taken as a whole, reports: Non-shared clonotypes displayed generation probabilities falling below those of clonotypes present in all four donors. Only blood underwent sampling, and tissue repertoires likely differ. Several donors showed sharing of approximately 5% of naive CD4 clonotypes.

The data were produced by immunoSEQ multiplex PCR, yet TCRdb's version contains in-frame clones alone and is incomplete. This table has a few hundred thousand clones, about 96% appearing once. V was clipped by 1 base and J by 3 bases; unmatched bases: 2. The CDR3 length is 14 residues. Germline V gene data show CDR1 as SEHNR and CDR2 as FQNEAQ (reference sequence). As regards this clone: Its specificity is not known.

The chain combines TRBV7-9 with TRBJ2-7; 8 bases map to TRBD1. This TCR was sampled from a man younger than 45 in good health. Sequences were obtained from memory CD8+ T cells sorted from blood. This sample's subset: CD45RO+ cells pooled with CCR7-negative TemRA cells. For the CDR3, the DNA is TGTGCCAGCAGCTTAGAGGACAGGGACTACGAGCAGTACTTC. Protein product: CASSLEDRDYEQYF.